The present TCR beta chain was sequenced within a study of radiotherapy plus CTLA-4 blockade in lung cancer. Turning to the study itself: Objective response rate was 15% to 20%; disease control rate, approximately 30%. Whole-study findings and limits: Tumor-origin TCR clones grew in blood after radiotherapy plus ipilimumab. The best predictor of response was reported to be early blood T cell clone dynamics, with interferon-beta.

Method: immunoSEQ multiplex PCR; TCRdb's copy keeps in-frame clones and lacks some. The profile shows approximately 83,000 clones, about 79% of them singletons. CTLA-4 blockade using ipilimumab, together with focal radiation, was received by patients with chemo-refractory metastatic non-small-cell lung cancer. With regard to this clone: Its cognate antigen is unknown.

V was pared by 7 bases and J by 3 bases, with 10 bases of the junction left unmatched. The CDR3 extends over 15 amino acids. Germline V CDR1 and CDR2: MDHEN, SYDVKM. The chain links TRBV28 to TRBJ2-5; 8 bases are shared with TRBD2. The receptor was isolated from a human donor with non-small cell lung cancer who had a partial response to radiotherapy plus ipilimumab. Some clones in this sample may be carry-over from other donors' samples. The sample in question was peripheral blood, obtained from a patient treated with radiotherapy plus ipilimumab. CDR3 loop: CASTQAGAPKETQYF. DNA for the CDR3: TGTGCCAGCACCCAAGCGGGGGCCCCGAAAGAGACCCAGTACTTC.